The clone carrying this T cell receptor beta chain has at least ten counts. This entry comes from a study of T-cell reconstitution after alpha-beta-depleted transplantation in children. Germline V gene lookup returns CDR1 SGHRS and CDR2 YFSETQ. The V gene end was trimmed by 3 bases and the J gene end by 3 bases; junction bases not matched to a gene: 8. This CDR3 has 15 residues. Unique molecular identifiers were used in preparing the TCRbeta library. One entry per CDR3 protein results from TCRdb running MiXCR on the PCR reads. The sample consists of about 490,000 distinct CDR3 sequences, over 9.5% of them appearing once.

The specimen was PBMCs, collected before TCRalphabeta/CD19-depleted stem cell transplant. The V and J genes are TRBV5-1 and TRBJ2-5, with TRBD1 matching 7 bases. This TCR derives from a child aged 2 to 15 with inherited bone marrow failure, due to receive a stem cell transplant. CDR3: CASSWNDRVKETQYF. For the CDR3, the DNA is TGCGCCAGCAGCTGGAATGACAGGGTCAAAGAGACCCAGTACTTC.